These T cell receptor beta chains were read from a single sample in a study of T cell responses to AZD1222 COVID-19 vaccine. Libraries were prepared by immunoSEQ multiplex PCR; TCRdb keeps only in-frame clonotypes and omits some of them. The sample holds about 83,000 clones; about 82% are singletons and the top ten take 8.5% to 10%. This material consisted of peripheral blood, taken on day 0 of AZD1222 vaccination. The receptors shown here come from an adult in good health. Each CDR3 is given with its conserved first and last residue. A D gene is named only where the DNA matches it firmly. Clone size is shown for a subset of rows, as once, few, many or a class of expanded clone.

>TRBD2|NA|TRBV5-4|TRBJ2-7
TGTGCCAGCAGCGCGGGGGGACTAGCGCTCTACGAGCAGTACTTC
CASSAGGLALYEQYF
>NA|NA|TRBV9|TRBJ1-4
TGTGCCAGCAGCGTAGGGGGAAGGGACGATGAAAAACTGTTTTTT
CASSVGGRDDEKLFF
>TRBD1|once|TRBV15|TRBJ2-1
TGTGCCACCGGACAGGCTTCCTACAATGAGCAGTTCTTC
CATGQASYNEQFF
>NA|NA|TRBV19|TRBJ1-2
TGTGCCAGTAGTATAGAAGACCGGATCTATGGCTACACCTTC
CASSIEDRIYGYTF
>NA|once|TRBV14|TRBJ2-1
TGTGCCAGCAGCCAAGATCCTTGGAGCTCCTACAATGAGCAGTTCTTC
CASSQDPWSSYNEQFF
>TRBD1|NA|TRBV5-4|TRBJ2-2
TGTGCCAGCAGCCGGGACAGGGGGGTCGGGGAGCTGTTTTTT
CASSRDRGVGELFF
>NA|NA|TRBV3-1/TRBV3-2|TRBJ2-5
TGTGCCAGCAGCCAAGGGGGGGATTTGACCCAGTACTTC
CASSQGGDLTQYF
>NA|few|TRBV5-4|TRBJ1-3
TGTGCCAGCAGAGATTCCGGGCCTCAGAACACCATATATTTT
CASRDSGPQNTIYF
>NA|NA|TRBV12-3/TRBV12-4|TRBJ1-4
TGTGCCAGCAGTTTATCCGGGATAGAAAAACTGTTTTTT
CASSLSGIEKLFF
>NA|once|TRBV18|TRBJ2-7
TGTGCCAGCTCACCGCGGACAGATAGCGACGAGCAGTACTTC
CASSPRTDSDEQYF
>NA|NA|TRBV30|TRBJ1-5
TGTGCCTGGAGTGTTAGACAGTCTGGCAATCAGCCCCAGCATTTT
CAWSVRQSGNQPQHF
>NA|NA|TRBV14|TRBJ1-1
TGTGCCAGCAGCCAAGCCTCCCTCGCGTCAGAAGGGTATGACACTGAAGCTTTCTTT
CASSQASLASEGYDTEAFF
>TRBD2|NA|TRBV5-1|TRBJ2-2
TGCGCCAGCGGCGTGACTAGCGGGACCACCGGGGAGCTGTTTTTT
CASGVTSGTTGELFF
>NA|NA|TRBV2|TRBJ1-3
TGTGCCAGCAGTGAAGCTGGGGGGGGTATTGGAAACACCATATATTTT
CASSEAGGGIGNTIYF
>NA|NA|TRBV4-3|TRBJ1-4
TGCGCCAGCAGCCAAGATGTCTCCCTAGAAAAACTGTTTTTT
CASSQDVSLEKLFF
>NA|NA|TRBV24-1|TRBJ2-1
TGTGCCCGGCGGGGTTATGGGAACTACAATGAGCAGTTCTTC
CARRGYGNYNEQFF